This TCR beta chain was recovered during a study of graft-versus-host responses after intestinal transplantation. Study details: Recipients uniformly received anti-thymocyte globulin induction, followed by tacrolimus and steroids for approximately 3 years.

The table came from immunoSEQ multiplex PCR; TCRdb's copy has only in-frame clones and leaves some out. The table records about 100,000 clones, more than 85% of them present only once. Study-wide findings and caveats: Declines in HvG clones occurring early post-transplant were associated with peak circulating GvH clone levels. GvH clones were identified in recipient marrow, with some first appearing in ileum or blood.

Comments on this clone: The antigen is not known.

The CDR3 runs to 16 residues. Germline lookup yields CDR1 SEHNR and CDR2 FQNEAQ (reference sequence). The V segment lost 5 bases and the J segment 0 bases; nucleotides outside the gene matches: 6. The V gene is TRBV7-9, the J gene TRBJ2-4; 8 bases are shared with TRBD2. The sequences come from unstimulated CD4+ T cells sorted from spleen or lymph node cells, collected before transplant. The receptor's source is a human donor who was the organ donor for an intestinal transplant. The CDR3 region has the DNA TGTGCCAGCAGCCTACTAGCGGACCGAGCCAAAAACATTCAGTACTTC. This encodes CASSLLADRAKNIQYF.